The 12 T cell receptor beta chains below all came from one sample that was sequenced in a study of blood T cells in healthy people across ages. Primed by a sample-barcoded 5' primer and a J-beta primer mix, a second PCR proceeded for about 7 to 11 cycles. Via MiXCR, TCRdb re-called the 5' RACE reads, giving one row per CDR3 protein. The table includes about 1,600,000 distinct CDR3 sequences, roughly 45% detected once. Sequencing input: blood. Source of these receptors: a woman aged 18-35 years in good health.

This rearrangement joins TRBV13 to TRBJ1-2; a possible D gene is TRBD1 (6 bases). Trimming cost V 5 bases and J 5 bases, with 24 bases left between them. CDR3 length: 17 residues. Germline-derived CDR1 and CDR2 are PRHDT and FYEKMQ (reference sequence). This CDR3 is CASSPPRRTEQIYGYTF. In DNA, the CDR3 is TGTGCCAGCAGCCCACCTAGGAGGACAGAACAAATTTATGGCTACACCTTC.

This chain joins TRBV20-1 and TRBJ2-7, with D perhaps matching TRBD1 or TRBD2 (6 bases each). The CDR3 runs to 14 residues. In germline, CDR1 is DFQATT, CDR2 SNEGSKA (reference sequence). V shed 5 bases and J shed 4 bases, with 18 bases lying between them. CDR3 amino acids: CSAGTDRTTYEQYF. The DNA for the CDR3 is TGCAGTGCTGGTACCGACAGGACTACGTACGAGCAGTACTTC.

The chain has TRBV6-5 and TRBJ2-1, with TRBD1 matching 8 bases. The germline CDR1 and CDR2 sequences are MNHEY and SVGAGI. Trimming cost V 4 bases and J 1 base; bases outside gene matches: 6. The CDR3 is 16 amino acids. The DNA for the CDR3 is TGTGCCAGCAGTTGCTCTACAGGGGGTTCCTACAATGAGCAGTTCTTC. Amino acids: CASSCSTGGSYNEQFF.

In its sample, this clonotype was seen a few times. The rearrangement links TRBV7-8 to TRBJ2-3, with no clear D. The CDR3 spans 14 residues. Germline V gives CDR1 SGHVS, CDR2 FQNEAQ. With 5 bases removed from V and 5 bases from J, the gap between germline ends came to 14 bases. The DNA for the CDR3 is TGTGCCAGCAGCCCCGAGAGCGTGAGAGATACGCAGTATTTT. Its translation: CASSPESVRDTQYF.

The rearrangement uses TRBV5-1 and TRBJ2-7, with a possible D match to TRBD1 (6 bases). CDR3 length: 14 residues. V was clipped by 3 bases and J by 5 bases, with 15 bases between them. In germline, CDR1 is SGHRS, CDR2 YFSETQ. CDR3 region: CASSSSGERNEQYF. The CDR3 DNA follows: TGCGCCAGCAGCTCATCAGGGGAGCGGAACGAGCAGTACTTC.

This chain uses TRBV18 with TRBJ1-4; the match to TRBD1 covers 7 bases. CDR3 length: 18 amino acids. V shed 3 bases, J shed 0 bases, and the junction held 10 bases outside the gene matches. Germline V gene lookup returns CDR1 KGHSH and CDR2 LQKENI. The CDR3 bases are TGTGCCAGCTCACCGTTGAGACAGGGCCTTGCAACTAATGAAAAACTGTTTTTT. It translates to CASSPLRQGLATNEKLFF.

This chain links TRBV5-1 with TRBJ1-2; a possible D gene is TRBD1 (5 bases). The V gene lost 5 bases and the J gene lost 4 bases, with 15 bases spanning the gap. This CDR3 contains 14 residues. Germline V gives CDR1 SGHRS, CDR2 YFSETQ. The CDR3: CASRDTGGPYGYTF. The CDR3 DNA sequence: TGCGCCAGCAGGGATACAGGAGGACCCTATGGCTACACCTTC.

CDR3 DNA sequence: TGTGCCAGCTCACACACGACAGGGACCTCCTACGAGCAGTACTTC. It codes for CASSHTTGTSYEQYF. The J gene is TRBJ2-7, the V gene TRBV18; 7 nucleotides align to TRBD1. V trimming: 4 bases; J trimming: 0 bases; junction bases outside the gene matches: 6. CDR1 KGHSH and CDR2 LQKENI come from the germline V gene. The CDR3 has 15 amino acids.

This clonotype came up a few times. The chain uses TRBV27 and TRBJ2-7, with TRBD1 matching over 10 bases. The length of the CDR3 is 13 residues. After removal of 5 bases from V and 8 bases from J, the junction contained 6 bases not matched to a gene. Germline loops: CDR1 MNHEY, CDR2 SMNVEV (reference sequence). CDR3 coding DNA: TGTGCCAGCAGTGCTGACAGGGGGCGGAAGCAGTACTTC. Amino acids: CASSADRGRKQYF.

This clonotype was seen a few times. The CDR3: CASSYAGGSDTQYF. The CDR3, as DNA: TGTGCCAGCAGTTACGCGGGGGGGTCAGATACGCAGTATTTT. This rearrangement joins TRBV6-6 to TRBJ2-3; 9 bases match TRBD2. Germline V gene data show CDR1 as MNHNY and CDR2 as SVGAGI (reference sequence). V lost 2 bases and J lost 4; bases outside the gene matches: 1. This CDR3 is built from 14 residues.

This rearrangement joins TRBV10-3 to TRBJ1-2, with no clear D. The CDR3 loop spans 13 amino acids. Trimming stripped 10 bases from V and 4 bases from J, with 16 bases between. Per germline, CDR1 ENHRY and CDR2 SYGVKD. CDR3 nucleotide sequence: TGTGCCAGTGAAAGGTCGATCGGCTATGGCTACACCTTC. This gives the protein CASERSIGYGYTF.

To note about this clonotype: The junction shows a germline mismatch at one end, possibly a read error. The rearrangement links TRBV10-3 to TRBJ1-4; D unclear. CDR3 length: 13 amino acids. CDR1 ENHRY and CDR2 SYGVKD come from the germline V gene. DNA of the CDR3: TGTGCCATCAGAGGAGGGAATAATGAAGAACTGTTTTTT. Translating gives CAIRGGNNEELFF.